This T cell receptor beta chain was sequenced in a study of blood T cell repertoires in COVID-19. The overall study: T cells, B-cell-depleted T cells, or PBMCs supplied cDNA or gDNA.

This clone was found once. V dropped 1 base and J dropped 7; count of bases not matched to a gene: 13. The germline gives CDR1 SGHNT, CDR2 YENEEA. The CDR3 consists of 18 residues. Only in-frame clones appear in the TCRdb table, and some are missing; sequencing was by immunoSEQ multiplex PCR. This table has roughly 260,000 clones, around four fifths appearing once. This clonotype originated in a woman aged 40 to 49 with active or convalescent COVID-19. The J gene is TRBJ2-1, the V gene TRBV11-3; TRBD2 agrees at 10 bases. The sample consisted of peripheral blood. The chain's CDR3 is CASSLGLLGAGGRNEQFF. DNA for the CDR3: TGTGCCAGCAGCTTAGGGTTGCTTGGAGCGGGGGGGCGTAATGAGCAGTTCTTC. Looking up the rest from reference TRBV11-3 and TRBJ2-1 gives the full variable domain: EAGVVQSPRYKIIEKKQPVAFWCNPISGHNTLYWYLQNLGQGPELLIRYENEEAVDDSQLPKDRFSAERLKGVDSTLKIQPAELGDSAVYLCASSLGLLGAGGRNEQFFGPGTRLTVL.